The 20 T cell receptor beta chains below come from one sample, sequenced in a study of T-cell reconstitution after alpha-beta-depleted transplantation in children. Unique molecular identifiers were incorporated during preparation of the TCRbeta library. TCRdb independently ran MiXCR on the PCR reads; one entry per CDR3 protein. The data show fewer than 550,000 distinct CDR3 sequences, roughly 17% seen once. Sequencing used PBMCs, mostly from graft donor cells, obtained 360 days after TCRalphabeta/CD19-depleted stem cell transplant. Every receptor here comes from a boy under three years old who had a stem cell transplant for Wiskott-Aldrich syndrome, so the T cells may come from the graft donor.

The chain carries TRBV5-1 and TRBJ2-7; D is undetermined. CDR3 length: 16 amino acids. The V end was cut by 2 bases, the J end by 10 bases, with 25 bases between. Germline V gives CDR1 SGHRS, CDR2 YFSETQ. Here the CDR3 DNA reads TGCGCCAGCAGCTTCTTTTTGCGGATGGCCCTGGATTCACAGTACTTC. It specifies CASSFFLRMALDSQYF.

The V gene is TRBV7-9, the J gene TRBJ2-2; 7 bases align to TRBD1. The CDR3 has 13 amino acids. Germline loops: CDR1 SEHNR, CDR2 FQNEAQ (reference sequence). The J segment lost 7 bases and the V segment lost 4 bases, leaving 3 bases of the junction unmatched. The CDR3: CASSSRQGGELFF. The CDR3 nucleotides are TGTGCCAGCAGCTCGCGACAGGGCGGGGAGCTGTTTTTT.

The sample holds a few counts of this clonotype. The chain recombines TRBV10-3 with TRBJ2-7; D may be TRBD1 (5 bases). From germline, CDR1 is ENHRY and CDR2 SYGVKD. The CDR3 totals 13 residues. The V gene lost 1 base and the J gene lost 3 bases, with 7 bases spanning the gap. CDR3 DNA sequence: TGTGCCATCAGTGAGTACGACAGCTACGAGCAGTACTTC. Amino acids: CAISEYDSYEQYF.

This clonotype was detected only a few times. The CDR3 nucleotides are TGTGCCAGCAGCTTATCCCTACAGACTAGCGGGGGATTGGGGGATTGGTTCTTC. Protein sequence: CASSLSLQTSGGLGDWFF. The rearrangement uses TRBV11-1 and TRBJ2-1; 12 bases agree with TRBD2. The CDR3 extends over 18 amino acids. Trimming at V came to 2 bases and at J to 15 bases, leaving 20 bases not matched to a gene. Germline V gene lookup returns CDR1 SGHAT and CDR2 FQDESV (reference sequence).

This clonotype was counted between two and nine times. The CDR3 DNA sequence: TGCGCCAGCAGCCTTGTAATAGATTCACCCCTCCACTTT. It yields the protein CASSLVIDSPLHF. The genes are TRBV4-3 and TRBJ1-6, with no clear D. V was clipped by 4 bases and J by 8 bases, with 9 bases between them. Germline assignment: CDR1 LGHNA and CDR2 YSLEER. There are 13 residues in the CDR3.

The chain carries TRBV2 and TRBJ2-5; TRBD2 is a possible D gene (5 bases). Germline V gene lookup returns CDR1 SNHLY and CDR2 FYNNEI. This CDR3 has 16 residues. V lost 7 bases and J lost 2, with 20 bases in between. The CDR3 reads CASTFQLEGVQETQYF. CDR3 in DNA: TGTGCCAGCACCTTTCAACTAGAGGGTGTTCAAGAGACCCAGTACTTC.

The chain joins TRBV12-5 to TRBJ2-5, with no clear D. There are 11 residues in the CDR3. Trimming pared 4 bases from V and 14 bases from J, leaving 14 bases between. Germline V gene sequence: CDR1 LGHNT, CDR2 FRNRAP. CDR3 residues: CASGSIYPVYF. CDR3 nucleotide sequence: TGTGCTAGTGGTTCCATATACCCCGTATACTTC. The full variable domain, its missing parts supplied by reference TRBV12-5 and TRBJ2-5, is DARVTQTPRHKVTEMGQEVTMRCQPILGHNTVFWYRQTMMQGLELLAYFRNRAPLDDSGMPKDRFSAEMPDATLATLKIQPSEPRDSAVYFCASGSIYPVYFGPGTRLLVL.

The chain joins TRBV5-6 to TRBJ2-6, with D perhaps TRBD2 (5 bases). Germline V gene lookup returns CDR1 SGHDT and CDR2 YYEEEE. The CDR3 sequence is 12 residues long. The V and J ends lost 7 bases and 4 bases respectively, with 6 bases between them. The CDR3 sequence is CASGGGANVLTF. DNA for the CDR3: TGTGCCAGCGGAGGAGGGGCCAACGTCCTGACTTTC. The variable domain in full, with the rest retrieved from reference TRBV5-6 and TRBJ2-6, is DAGVTQSPTHLIKTRGQQVTLRCSPKSGHDTVSWYQQALGQGPQFIFQYYEEEERQRGNFPDRFSGHQFPNYSSELNVNALLLGDSALYLCASGGGANVLTFGAGSRLTVL.

This clonotype has more than one count but fewer than ten. The CDR3 region is CASSERTDEKLFF. CDR3 sequence (DNA): TGTGCCAGCAGTGAACGCACAGACGAAAAACTGTTTTTT. This chain uses TRBV25-1 with TRBJ1-4, with D unresolved. Germline CDR1 is MGHDK and CDR2 is SYGVNS. This CDR3 contains 13 residues. Trimming removed 2 bases from V and 8 bases from J, with 9 bases in between.

The chain employs TRBV3-1 and TRBJ2-7; unclear D gene. CDR1 is LGHDT and CDR2 is YNNKEL in the germline V gene (reference sequence). The CDR3 length is 15 residues. V lost 0 bases and J 4 bases, leaving 13 bases between the germline ends. The CDR3 coding sequence is TGTGCCAGCAGCCAAGATAAGCCTCATGATTACGAGCAGTACTTC. The encoded protein is CASSQDKPHDYEQYF.

This clonotype was detected only a few times. The chain uses TRBV3-1 and TRBJ1-5, with TRBD1 as a possible D gene (5 bases). In germline, CDR1 is LGHDT, CDR2 YNNKEL (reference sequence). Deletions cut 8 bases from V and 2 bases from J, with 13 bases between. The CDR3 runs 14 residues. CDR3 region: CASSRRGGNQPQHF. CDR3 DNA: TGTGCCAGCTCGAGAAGAGGGGGCAATCAGCCCCAGCATTTT.

The chain uses TRBV7-2 and TRBJ2-1; 7 bases align to TRBD1. V was clipped by 5 bases and J by 11 bases; unmatched bases: 18. Germline CDR1 is SGHTA and CDR2 is FQGNSA. The CDR3 contains 16 residues. The CDR3 loop reads CASSPPTDRKTMQQFF. Here the CDR3 DNA reads TGTGCCAGCAGCCCTCCTACGGACAGGAAGACCATGCAGCAGTTCTTC.

This clonotype showed up just a few times. As DNA, the CDR3 is TGTGCCAGCAGCTTCTACGGACCTGAGACCCAGTACTTC. It codes for CASSFYGPETQYF. The chain carries TRBV7-9 and TRBJ2-5; D remains ambiguous. V lost 3 bases and J lost 5, with 10 bases in between. This CDR3 spans 13 amino acids. In germline, CDR1 is SEHNR, CDR2 FQNEAQ (reference sequence).

The rearrangement joins TRBV11-2 to TRBJ1-6, with D possibly TRBD1 on 6 matching bases. The germline V gene encodes CDR1 SGHAT and CDR2 FQNNGV. With 2 bases removed from V and 6 bases from J, the gap between germline ends came to 8 bases. CDR3 length: 14 residues. The CDR3 here is CASSLQGFNSPLHF. Here the CDR3 DNA reads TGTGCCAGCAGCTTACAGGGGTTTAATTCACCCCTCCACTTT.

This clonotype was recorded a few times. This chain joins TRBV12-3 or TRBV12-4 and TRBJ2-7; possibly TRBD2 for D (5 bases). Trimming shortened V by 3 bases and J by 0 bases, and 9 bases separated the two germline ends. The CDR3 is 14 amino acids. The CDR3 sequence is CASSFKRNSYEQYF. The CDR3 nucleotides read TGTGCCAGCAGTTTCAAGCGGAACTCCTACGAGCAGTACTTC.

There are a few counts of this clonotype. This chain joins TRBV25-1 and TRBJ2-7, with TRBD1 as a possible D gene (6 bases). CDR3 length equals 13 residues. Trimming took 0 bases from V and 4 from J, leaving 7 bases between them. Germline V gives CDR1 MGHDK, CDR2 SYGVNS. The CDR3 DNA sequence: TGTGCCAGCAGTGAATACAGGGGTTACGAGCAGTACTTC. Amino acid sequence: CASSEYRGYEQYF.

There are a few counts of this clonotype. The chain recombines TRBV11-1 with TRBJ2-1; 11 bases are a match to TRBD2. Germline CDR1 and CDR2: SGHAT and FQDESV (reference sequence). CDR3 length equals 19 residues. V shed 2 bases, J shed 3 bases, and the junction held 12 bases outside the gene matches. The DNA for the CDR3 is TGTGCCAGCAGCTTAAGGGACATCGTTAGCGGGGGGGTCTACAATGAGCAGTTCTTC. Encoded protein: CASSLRDIVSGGVYNEQFF.

This clonotype was picked up a small number of times. The chain joins TRBV7-9 to TRBJ2-1; TRBD1 aligns across 9 bases. Trimming at V came to 2 bases and at J to 9 bases, leaving 8 bases not matched to a gene. The CDR3 runs to 15 residues. Per germline, CDR1 SEHNR and CDR2 FQNEAQ (reference sequence). The CDR3 bases are TGTGCCAGCAGCTTATCCGGGACAGGGAGTAGTGAGCAGTTCTTC. This translates into CASSLSGTGSSEQFF.

This clonotype occurred many times. The rearrangement joins TRBV29-1 to TRBJ2-1; D uncertain. Per germline, CDR1 SQVTM and CDR2 ANQGSEA. V was shortened by 3 bases and J by 8 bases, with 11 bases between the two germline ends. The CDR3 runs 12 residues. The CDR3 region has the DNA TGCAGCGTTGAGGCTTCTGCGGATGAGCAGTTCTTC. Residues: CSVEASADEQFF.

J is TRBJ2-2 and V is TRBV19, with D maybe TRBD2 (5 bases). CDR1 and CDR2 from the germline V gene are LNHDA and SQIVND (reference sequence). The CDR3 consists of 14 residues. V lost 6 bases and J 6 bases, leaving 14 bases between the germline ends. CDR3 sequence (DNA): TGTGCCAGTAGAGTAGTGGGGAGCGCCGGGGAGCTGTTTTTT. It codes for CASRVVGSAGELFF.